The source of this T cell receptor (beta chain) is a study of T cell repertoires in cytomegalovirus infection. In the study overall: The public TCR beta signatures pointed to both CMV infection and matching HLA type. Whole-study results and caveats: There were HLA-C-restricted CMV-specific TCR beta clonotypes dominating the ex vivo response. Cumulative frequency (of public TCR beta family members) identified carriers of CMV plus the relevant HLA.

CDR3 length: 14 residues. Trimming cost V 3 bases and J 1 base, with 8 bases left between them. In germline, CDR1 is MDHEN, CDR2 SYDVKM. Using its own MiXCR run on the reads, TCRdb lists one record per CDR3 protein. The data show more than 5,000 distinct CDR3 sequences, with approximately 53% seen just once and about 90% held by the top ten. Remarks on this clonotype: No antigen is known for it.

This sequence was found in a human donor in good health (CMV status not recorded). Some clones in this sample may be carry-over from other donors' samples. The material sequenced was PBMCs, sequenced either directly or after in vitro stimulation (not recorded which). This chain joins TRBV28 and TRBJ2-3, with D possibly matching TRBD2 (6 bases). CDR3 sequence (DNA): TGTGCCAGCAGTTTCGTAGCGGGCACAGATACGCAGTATTTT. Translating gives CASSFVAGTDTQYF.